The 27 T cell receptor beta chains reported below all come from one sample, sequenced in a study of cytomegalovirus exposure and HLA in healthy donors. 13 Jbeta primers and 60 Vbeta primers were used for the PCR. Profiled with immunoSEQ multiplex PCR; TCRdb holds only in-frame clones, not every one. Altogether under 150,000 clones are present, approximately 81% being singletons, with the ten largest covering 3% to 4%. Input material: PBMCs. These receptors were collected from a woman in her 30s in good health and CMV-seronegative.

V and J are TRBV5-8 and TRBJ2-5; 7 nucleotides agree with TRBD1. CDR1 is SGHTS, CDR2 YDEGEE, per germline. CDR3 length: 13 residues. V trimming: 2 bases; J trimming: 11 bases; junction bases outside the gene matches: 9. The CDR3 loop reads CASSFSTGWEQYF. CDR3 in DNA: TGTGCCAGCAGCTTCTCGACAGGGTGGGAGCAGTACTTC.

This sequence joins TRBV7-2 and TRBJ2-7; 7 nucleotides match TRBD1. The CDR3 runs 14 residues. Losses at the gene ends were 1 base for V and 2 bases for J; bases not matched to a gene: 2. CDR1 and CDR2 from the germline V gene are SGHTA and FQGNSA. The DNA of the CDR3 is TGTGCCAGCAGCTTAGGAGGGGGCCCCTACGAGCAGTACTTC. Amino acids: CASSLGGGPYEQYF.

CDR3 in DNA: TGTGCCAGCAGCCGCGGGACTCTAGAGACCCAGTACTTC. Translation: CASSRGTLETQYF. The J gene is TRBJ2-5, the V gene TRBV7-3; D is possibly TRBD2 (6 bases). This CDR3 spans 13 amino acids. V lost 5 bases and J 4 bases, leaving 11 bases between the germline ends. Per the germline V gene, CDR1 is SGHTA and CDR2 is FQGTGA.

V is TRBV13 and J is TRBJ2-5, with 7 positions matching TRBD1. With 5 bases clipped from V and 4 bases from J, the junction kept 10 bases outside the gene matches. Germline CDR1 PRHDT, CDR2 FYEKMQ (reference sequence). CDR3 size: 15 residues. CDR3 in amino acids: CASSPSTGVGETQYF. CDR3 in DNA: TGTGCCAGCAGCCCTTCTACAGGGGTTGGAGAGACCCAGTACTTC.

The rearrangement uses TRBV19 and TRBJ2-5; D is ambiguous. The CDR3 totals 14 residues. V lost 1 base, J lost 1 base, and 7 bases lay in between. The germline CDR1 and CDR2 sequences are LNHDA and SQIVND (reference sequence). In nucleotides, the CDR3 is TGTGCCAGTAGTATAGTAAACAGCCAAGAGACCCAGTACTTC. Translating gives CASSIVNSQETQYF.

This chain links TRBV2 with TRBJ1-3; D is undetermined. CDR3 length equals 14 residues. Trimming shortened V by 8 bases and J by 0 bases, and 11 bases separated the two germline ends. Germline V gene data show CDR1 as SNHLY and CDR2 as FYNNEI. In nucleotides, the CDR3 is TGTGCCAGCGCAGGCCGGGGCTCTGGAAACACCATATATTTT. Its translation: CASAGRGSGNTIYF.

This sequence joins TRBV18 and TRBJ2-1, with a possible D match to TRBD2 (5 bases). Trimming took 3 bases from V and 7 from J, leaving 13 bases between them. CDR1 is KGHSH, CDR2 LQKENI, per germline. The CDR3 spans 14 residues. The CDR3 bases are TGTGCCAGCTCACCGGATCTAGGAGGTAATGAGCAGTTCTTC. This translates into CASSPDLGGNEQFF. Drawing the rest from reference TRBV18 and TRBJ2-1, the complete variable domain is NAGVMQNPRHLVRRRGQEARLRCSPMKGHSHVYWYRQLPEEGLKFMVYLQKENIIDESGMPKERFSAEFPKEGPSILRIQQVVRGDSAAYFCASSPDLGGNEQFFGPGTRLTVL.

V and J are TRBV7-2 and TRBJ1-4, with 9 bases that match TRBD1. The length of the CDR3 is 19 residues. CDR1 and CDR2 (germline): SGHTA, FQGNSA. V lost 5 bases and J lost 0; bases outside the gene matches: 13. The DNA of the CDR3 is TGTGCCAGCAGCCCCCCCGGGACAGGGACCATACCAACTAATGAAAAACTGTTTTTT. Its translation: CASSPPGTGTIPTNEKLFF. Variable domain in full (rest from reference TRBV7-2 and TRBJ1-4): GAGVSQSPSNKVTEKGKDVELRCDPISGHTALYWYRQSLGQGLEFLIYFQGNSAPDKSGLPSDRFSAERTGGSVSTLTIQRTQQEDSAVYLCASSPPGTGTIPTNEKLFFGSGTQLSVL.

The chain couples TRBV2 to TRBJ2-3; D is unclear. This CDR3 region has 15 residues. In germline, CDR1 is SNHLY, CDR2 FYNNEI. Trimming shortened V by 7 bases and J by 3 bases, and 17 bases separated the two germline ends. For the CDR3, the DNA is TGTGCCAGCAAAAACCGTCTGGGCAGAACAGATACGCAGTATTTT. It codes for CASKNRLGRTDTQYF.

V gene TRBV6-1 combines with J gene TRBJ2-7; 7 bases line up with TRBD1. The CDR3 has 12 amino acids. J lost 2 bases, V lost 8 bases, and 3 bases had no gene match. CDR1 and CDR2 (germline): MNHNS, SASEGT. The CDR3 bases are TGTGCCAGCGGGGACAGTACCTACGAGCAGTACTTC. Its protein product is CASGDSTYEQYF.

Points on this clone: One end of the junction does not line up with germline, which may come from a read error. CDR3 DNA: TGTTCCAGCAGGGTTACCGGGACAGGGCGGGGAGAGACCCAGTACTTC. Amino acids: CSSRVTGTGRGETQYF. The chain combines TRBV7-9 with TRBJ2-5, with 9 positions matching TRBD1. Germline V lookup: CDR1 SEHNR, CDR2 FQNEAQ (reference sequence). The CDR3 contains 16 residues.

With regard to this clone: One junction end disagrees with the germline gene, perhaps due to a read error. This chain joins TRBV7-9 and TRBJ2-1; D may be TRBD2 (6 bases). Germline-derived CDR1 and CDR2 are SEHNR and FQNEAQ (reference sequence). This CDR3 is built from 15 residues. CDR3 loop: CSSSRTGSPYNEQFF. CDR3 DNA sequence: TGTTCCAGCAGCCGGACCGGGAGTCCCTACAATGAGCAGTTCTTC.

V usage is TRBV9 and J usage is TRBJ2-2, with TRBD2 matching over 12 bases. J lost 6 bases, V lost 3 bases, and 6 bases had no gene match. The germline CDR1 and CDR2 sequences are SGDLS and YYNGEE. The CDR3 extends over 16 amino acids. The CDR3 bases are TGTGCCAGCAGCGAGGGATCTAGCGGGAGGGCCGGGGAGCTGTTTTTT. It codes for CASSEGSSGRAGELFF.

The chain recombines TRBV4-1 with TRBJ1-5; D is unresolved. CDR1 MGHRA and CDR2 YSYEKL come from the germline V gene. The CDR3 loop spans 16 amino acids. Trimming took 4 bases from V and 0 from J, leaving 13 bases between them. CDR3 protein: CASSLGLGNSNQPQHF. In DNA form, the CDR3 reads TGCGCCAGCAGCCTAGGACTGGGAAATAGCAATCAGCCCCAGCATTTT.

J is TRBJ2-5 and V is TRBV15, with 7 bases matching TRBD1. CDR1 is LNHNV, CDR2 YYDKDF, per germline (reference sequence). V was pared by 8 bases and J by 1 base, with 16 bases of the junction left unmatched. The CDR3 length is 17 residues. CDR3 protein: CATLEENRDSFQETQYF. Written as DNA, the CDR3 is TGTGCCACCCTAGAGGAGAACCGGGACAGTTTCCAAGAGACCCAGTACTTC. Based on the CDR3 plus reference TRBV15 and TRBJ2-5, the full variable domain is DAMVIQNPRYQVTQFGKPVTLSCSQTLNHNVMYWYQQKSSQAPKLLFHYYDKDFNNEADTPDNFQSRRPNTSFCFLDIRSPGLGDTAMYLCATLEENRDSFQETQYFGPGTRLLVL.

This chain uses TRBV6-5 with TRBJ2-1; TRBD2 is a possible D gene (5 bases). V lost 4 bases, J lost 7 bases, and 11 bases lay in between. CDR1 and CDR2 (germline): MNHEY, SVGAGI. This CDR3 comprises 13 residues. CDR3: CASSSKRGNEQFF. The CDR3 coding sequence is TGTGCCAGCAGTTCAAAGCGAGGGAATGAGCAGTTCTTC.

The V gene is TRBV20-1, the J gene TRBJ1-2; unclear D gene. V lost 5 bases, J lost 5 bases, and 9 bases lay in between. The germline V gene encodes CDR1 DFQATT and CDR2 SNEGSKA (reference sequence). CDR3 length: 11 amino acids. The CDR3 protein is CSAQFRYGYTF. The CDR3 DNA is TGCAGTGCTCAATTTAGATATGGCTACACCTTC.

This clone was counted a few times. The CDR3 DNA reads as TGTGCCAGCAGTTGGCGTGAGGGGGAAGCTGAAGCTTTCTTT. Encoded protein: CASSWREGEAEAFF. The chain joins TRBV6-6 to TRBJ1-1, with D possibly TRBD1 on 6 matching bases. V was shortened by 4 bases and J by 6 bases, with 15 bases between the two germline ends. The CDR3 covers 14 residues. Germline CDR1 MNHNY, CDR2 SVGAGI (reference sequence).

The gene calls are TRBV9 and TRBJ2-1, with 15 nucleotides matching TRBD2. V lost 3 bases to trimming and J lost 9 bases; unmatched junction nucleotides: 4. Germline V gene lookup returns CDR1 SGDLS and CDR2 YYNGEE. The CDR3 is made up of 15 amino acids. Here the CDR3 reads CASSGGLAGGGEQFF. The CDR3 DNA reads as TGTGCCAGCAGCGGGGGACTAGCGGGAGGAGGTGAGCAGTTCTTC.

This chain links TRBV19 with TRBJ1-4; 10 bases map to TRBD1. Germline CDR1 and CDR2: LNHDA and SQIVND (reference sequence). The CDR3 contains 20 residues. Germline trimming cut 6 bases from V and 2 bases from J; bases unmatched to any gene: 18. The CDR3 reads CASRSVRGQGFVGTNEKLFF. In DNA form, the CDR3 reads TGTGCCAGTAGATCCGTCCGGGGACAGGGGTTTGTCGGGACTAATGAAAAACTGTTTTTT.

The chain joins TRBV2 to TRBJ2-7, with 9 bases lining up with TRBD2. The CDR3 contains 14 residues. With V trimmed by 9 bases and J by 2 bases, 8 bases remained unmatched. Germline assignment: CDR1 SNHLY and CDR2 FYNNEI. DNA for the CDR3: TGTGCCAGGAGTAGCGGGAGTCCACCCTACGAGCAGTACTTC. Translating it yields CARSSGSPPYEQYF.

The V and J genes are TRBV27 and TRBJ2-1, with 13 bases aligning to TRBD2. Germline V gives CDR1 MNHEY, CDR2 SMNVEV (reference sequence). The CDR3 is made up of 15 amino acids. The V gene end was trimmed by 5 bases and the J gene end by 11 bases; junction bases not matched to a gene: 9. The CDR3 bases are TGTGCCAGCAGTCCCGGGACTAGCGGGATAAATCAGCAGTTCTTC. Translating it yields CASSPGTSGINQQFF.

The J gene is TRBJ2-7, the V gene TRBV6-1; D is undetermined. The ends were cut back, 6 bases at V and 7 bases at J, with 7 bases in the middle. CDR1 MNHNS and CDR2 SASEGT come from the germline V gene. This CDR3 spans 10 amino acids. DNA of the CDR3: TGTGCCAGCAGCCTACGAGAGCAGTACTTC. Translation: CASSLREQYF.

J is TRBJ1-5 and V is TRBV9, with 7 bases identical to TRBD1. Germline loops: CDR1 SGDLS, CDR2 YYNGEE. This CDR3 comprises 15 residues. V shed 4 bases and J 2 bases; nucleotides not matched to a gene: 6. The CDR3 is CASSIRQGGNQPQHF. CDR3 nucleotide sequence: TGTGCCAGCAGCATCCGACAGGGCGGCAATCAGCCCCAGCATTTT. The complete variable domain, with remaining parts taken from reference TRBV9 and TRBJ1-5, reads DSGVTQTPKHLITATGQRVTLRCSPRSGDLSVYWYQQSLDQGLQFLIQYYNGEERAKGNILERFSAQQFPDLHSELNLSSLELGDSALYFCASSIRQGGNQPQHFGDGTRLSIL.

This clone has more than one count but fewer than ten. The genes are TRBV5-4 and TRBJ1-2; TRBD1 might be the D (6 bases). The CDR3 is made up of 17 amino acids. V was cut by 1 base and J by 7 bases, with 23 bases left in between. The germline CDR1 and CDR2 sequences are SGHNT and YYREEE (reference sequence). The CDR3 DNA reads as TGTGCCAGCAGCTTGAGTCTAGGACAGCCCGGCTATGGTGGCTACACCTTC. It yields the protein CASSLSLGQPGYGGYTF.

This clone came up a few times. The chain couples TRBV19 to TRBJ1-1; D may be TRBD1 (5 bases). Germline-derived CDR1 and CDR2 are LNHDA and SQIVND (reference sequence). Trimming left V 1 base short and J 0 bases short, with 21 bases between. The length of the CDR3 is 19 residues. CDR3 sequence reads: CASSIVLAGGMTLNTEAFF. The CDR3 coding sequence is TGTGCCAGTAGTATAGTACTGGCGGGGGGGATGACCTTGAACACTGAAGCTTTCTTT.

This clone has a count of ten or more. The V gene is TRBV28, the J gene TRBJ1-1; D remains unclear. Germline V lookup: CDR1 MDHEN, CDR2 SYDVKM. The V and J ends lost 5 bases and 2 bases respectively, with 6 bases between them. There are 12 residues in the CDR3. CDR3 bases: TGTGCCAGCAGTACTTCCAACACTGAAGCTTTCTTT. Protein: CASSTSNTEAFF.